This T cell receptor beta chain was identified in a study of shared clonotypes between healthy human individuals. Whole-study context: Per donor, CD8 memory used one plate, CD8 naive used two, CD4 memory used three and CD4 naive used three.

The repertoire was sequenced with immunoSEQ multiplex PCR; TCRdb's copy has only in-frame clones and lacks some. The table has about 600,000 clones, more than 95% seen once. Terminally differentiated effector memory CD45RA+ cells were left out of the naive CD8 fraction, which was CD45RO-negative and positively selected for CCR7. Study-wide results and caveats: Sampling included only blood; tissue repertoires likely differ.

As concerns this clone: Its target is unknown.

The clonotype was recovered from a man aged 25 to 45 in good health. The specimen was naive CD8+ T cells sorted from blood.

The CDR3 DNA reads as TGTGCCAGCAGCTTGTGGGGACAGGGAGATACTGAAGCTTTCTTT. This codes for CASSLWGQGDTEAFF. The chain links TRBV5-4 to TRBJ1-1; 9 nucleotides line up with TRBD1. Looked up from germline, CDR1 is SGHNT and CDR2 is YYREEE (reference sequence). J gave up 5 bases and V 1 base, and 6 bases lay outside the gene matches. The CDR3 runs to 15 residues.